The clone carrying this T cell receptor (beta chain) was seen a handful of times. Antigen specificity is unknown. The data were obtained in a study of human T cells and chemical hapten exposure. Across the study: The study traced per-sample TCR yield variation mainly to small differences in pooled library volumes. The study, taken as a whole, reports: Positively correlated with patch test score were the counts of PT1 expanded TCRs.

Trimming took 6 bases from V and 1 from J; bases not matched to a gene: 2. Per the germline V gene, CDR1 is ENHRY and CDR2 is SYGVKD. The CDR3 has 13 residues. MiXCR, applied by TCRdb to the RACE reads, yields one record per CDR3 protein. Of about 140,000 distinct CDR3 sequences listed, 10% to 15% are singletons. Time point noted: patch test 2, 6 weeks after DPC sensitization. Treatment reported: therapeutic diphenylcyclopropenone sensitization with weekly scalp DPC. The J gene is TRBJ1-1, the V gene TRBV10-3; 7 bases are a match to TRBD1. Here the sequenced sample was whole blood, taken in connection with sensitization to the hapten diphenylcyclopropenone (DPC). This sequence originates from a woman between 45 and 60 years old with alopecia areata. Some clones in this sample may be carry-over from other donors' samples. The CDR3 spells CAIRQGQNTEAFF. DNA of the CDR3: TGTGCCATCAGACAGGGGCAGAACACTGAAGCTTTCTTT.